One sample yielded the 27 T cell receptor beta chains listed below, sequenced in a study of T-cell reconstitution after alpha-beta-depleted transplantation in children. Unique molecular identifiers were built into the TCRbeta library. One entry per CDR3 protein results from TCRdb running MiXCR on the PCR reads. The table records 280,000 or so distinct CDR3 sequences, 11% of them present only once. The specimen comprised peripheral blood, sampled 180 days after TCRalphabeta/CD19-depleted stem cell transplant. Source of these receptors: a male patient aged 2-15 years who had a stem cell transplant for chronic granulomatous disease, so the T cells may come from the graft donor.

This clonotype was seen repeatedly, ten times or more. The chain links TRBV5-1 to TRBJ2-7; the D is unclear. The germline CDR1 and CDR2 sequences are SGHRS and YFSETQ. V was trimmed by 2 bases and J by 4 bases, leaving 4 bases between them. This CDR3 is 11 amino acids long. In nucleotides, the CDR3 is TGCGCCAGCAGCTTCGATTACGAGCAGTACTTC. Residues: CASSFDYEQYF.

At least ten counts were recorded for this clonotype. J is TRBJ2-7 and V is TRBV12-3 or TRBV12-4; TRBD1 aligns across 7 bases. The CDR3 loop spans 15 amino acids. Trimming cost V 2 bases and J 2 bases; bases outside gene matches: 6. CDR3 amino acids: CASSLSWDSTYEQYF. The CDR3, as DNA: TGTGCCAGCAGTTTATCCTGGGACAGTACCTACGAGCAGTACTTC.

This rearrangement joins TRBV10-1 to TRBJ2-7; no firm D call. CDR1 is WNHNN and CDR2 is SYGVQD in the germline V gene (reference sequence). V dropped 1 base and J dropped 5 bases, with 9 bases sitting between them. The CDR3 sequence is 13 residues long. CDR3 nucleotide sequence: TGCGCCAGCAGTGAGTTTAGGGAAAACGAGCAGTACTTC. Translated: CASSEFRENEQYF.

The rearrangement links TRBV4-1 to TRBJ1-1; no clear D. Trimming took off 3 bases at V and 6 bases at J, with 17 bases between the two ends. Germline CDR1 and CDR2: MGHRA and YSYEKL. The CDR3 runs to 15 residues. CDR3 loop: CASSHPGGTNAEAFF. The CDR3 DNA sequence: TGCGCCAGCAGCCACCCAGGCGGAACCAACGCTGAAGCTTTCTTT.

This clonotype was seen at least ten times. The chain employs TRBV6-1 and TRBJ2-7; a weak D match, TRBD2 (6 bases). The CDR3 has 14 residues. Trimming left V 8 bases short and J 3 bases short, with 17 bases between. Germline CDR1 and CDR2: MNHNS and SASEGT. The CDR3 loop reads CASVSFRGYYEQYF. In nucleotides, the CDR3 is TGTGCCAGCGTCTCTTTCCGGGGGTACTACGAGCAGTACTTC.

This clonotype was seen many times. The V call is TRBV11-2, the J call TRBJ1-3; 12 bases line up with TRBD1. Germline V CDR1 and CDR2: SGHAT, FQNNGV. V shed 5 bases and J 3 bases; nucleotides not matched to a gene: 20. This CDR3 spans 21 amino acids. The CDR3: CASSTHSPGQGAQDGGNTIYF. CDR3 coding DNA: TGTGCCAGCAGCACACACTCACCGGGACAGGGGGCGCAAGATGGTGGAAACACCATATATTTT.

In its sample, this clonotype was seen many times. The chain couples TRBV9 to TRBJ2-2, with a weak D call TRBD1 (6 bases). The CDR3 contains 16 residues. V dropped 2 bases and J dropped 2 bases, with 13 bases sitting between them. The germline V gene encodes CDR1 SGDLS and CDR2 YYNGEE. The CDR3 loop reads CASSVTGTPNTGELFF. The DNA of the CDR3 is TGTGCCAGCAGCGTTACGGGGACACCCAACACCGGGGAGCTGTTTTTT.

This clonotype has a count of ten or more. The chain uses TRBV20-1 and TRBJ2-1; 8 bases map to TRBD2. This CDR3 contains 13 residues. CDR1 and CDR2 (germline): DFQATT, SNEGSKA (reference sequence). With V trimmed by 8 bases and J by 4 bases, 7 bases remained unmatched. The CDR3: CSKRGKIYNEQFF. CDR3 nucleotide sequence: TGCAGTAAGCGGGGGAAGATTTACAATGAGCAGTTCTTC.

This clonotype was recorded at least ten times. V is TRBV18 and J is TRBJ2-1; D may be TRBD1 or TRBD2 (5 bases each). This CDR3 has 12 residues. Germline CDR1 reads KGHSH; CDR2 reads LQKENI. V gave up 3 bases and J gave up 13 bases, with 13 bases separating them. The CDR3 sequence: CASSPSRELQFF. The CDR3 bases are TGTGCCAGCTCACCTAGCAGGGAGTTACAGTTCTTC.

This clonotype showed up many times. The chain uses TRBV28 and TRBJ2-1; 8 bases align to TRBD1. Trimming removed 6 bases from V and 9 bases from J; junction bases left unmatched: 19. The germline CDR1 and CDR2 sequences are MDHEN and SYDVKM. There are 17 residues in the CDR3. For the CDR3, the DNA is TGTGCCAGCAGCCGCCCCGGAATCCAGGGGGCCAGCCGTGAGCAGTTCTTC. Protein sequence: CASSRPGIQGASREQFF. Complete variable domain (other parts from reference TRBV28 and TRBJ2-1): DVKVTQSSRYLVKRTGEKVFLECVQDMDHENMFWYRQDPGLGLRLIYFSYDVKMKEKGDIPEGYSVSREKKERFSLILESASTNQTSMYLCASSRPGIQGASREQFFGPGTRLTVL.

This clonotype was detected ten times or more. V usage is TRBV28 and J usage is TRBJ2-2; 7 bases agree with TRBD1. The CDR3 extends over 16 amino acids. Germline CDR1 is MDHEN and CDR2 is SYDVKM. V was clipped by 5 bases and J by 6 bases; unmatched bases: 12. This CDR3 is CASSLGDSWGSGELFF. The CDR3 nucleotides read TGTGCCAGCAGTCTAGGGGACAGCTGGGGTTCCGGGGAGCTGTTTTTT.

This clonotype was counted ten times or more. This chain's CDR3 is CSARKAPGSNYGYTF. As DNA, the CDR3 is TGCAGTGCTAGAAAGGCGCCAGGGTCAAACTATGGCTACACCTTC. The genes are TRBV20-1 and TRBJ1-2, with D perhaps matching TRBD1 (5 bases). In germline, CDR1 is DFQATT, CDR2 SNEGSKA (reference sequence). Deletions cut 2 bases from V and 2 bases from J, with 15 bases between. This CDR3 comprises 15 residues.

This clonotype has a count of ten or more. This chain connects TRBV30 to TRBJ2-2, with D maybe TRBD1 (6 bases). Germline loops: CDR1 GTSNPN, CDR2 SVGIG (reference sequence). This CDR3 region has 13 residues. The V gene lost 2 bases and the J gene lost 4 bases, with 8 bases spanning the gap. CDR3 sequence (DNA): TGTGCCTGGAGTTGGGGGCTCACCGGGGAGCTGTTTTTT. Translation: CAWSWGLTGELFF.

With respect to this clonotype: Given a much more abundant clone one base away, this may be a read error. The rearrangement joins TRBV30 to TRBJ2-1, with D uncertain. Trimming shortened V by 4 bases and J by 8 bases, and 9 bases separated the two germline ends. This CDR3 is built from 11 residues. Germline CDR1 is GTSNPN and CDR2 is SVGIG (reference sequence). CDR3 loop: CAWTLWDEQFF. The CDR3 DNA reads as TGTGCCTGGACCCTTTGGGATGAGCAGTTCTTC. The full variable domain, its missing parts supplied by reference TRBV30 and TRBJ2-1, is SQTIHQWPATLVQPVGSPLSLECTVEGTSNPNLYWYRQAAGRGLQLLFYSVGIGQISSEVPQNLSASRPQDRQFILSSKKLLLSDSGFYLCAWTLWDEQFFGPGTRLTVL.

There are many counts of this clonotype. The chain carries TRBV5-1 and TRBJ2-7, with TRBD1 matching 11 bases. Germline V gives CDR1 SGHRS, CDR2 YFSETQ. This CDR3 is 18 amino acids long. The V gene end was trimmed by 1 base and the J gene end by 5 bases; junction bases not matched to a gene: 14. CDR3 residues: CASSLPDRGRVAGNEQYF. The CDR3 DNA sequence: TGCGCCAGCAGCTTGCCGGACAGGGGGCGCGTAGCAGGTAACGAGCAGTACTTC.

About this clonotype: At one end, the junction sequence differs from germline, possibly due to a read error. CDR3 nucleotides: TGTGTCAGCAGCCAAGAACGGGAGAAAAGGAATGAGCAGTTCTTC. Encoded protein: CVSSQEREKRNEQFF. The chain uses TRBV14 and TRBJ2-1, with a weak D call TRBD2 (6 bases). The germline gives CDR1 SGHDN, CDR2 FVKESK. The CDR3 has 15 amino acids.

V and J are TRBV3-1 and TRBJ2-5, with TRBD2 matching over 9 bases. V shed 2 bases, J shed 4 bases, and the junction held 8 bases outside the gene matches. This CDR3 has 16 amino acids. Per the germline V gene, CDR1 is LGHDT and CDR2 is YNNKEL (reference sequence). The chain's CDR3 is CASSQISGSRLETQYF. The CDR3 DNA is TGTGCCAGCAGCCAAATTAGCGGGAGCAGGTTAGAGACCCAGTACTTC.

CDR3: CSVEGLAEEMVGSDTQYF. The DNA of the CDR3 is TGCAGCGTGGAGGGACTAGCGGAAGAGATGGTCGGCTCAGATACGCAGTATTTT. The V and J genes are TRBV29-1 and TRBJ2-3, with 11 bases identical to TRBD2. The CDR3 is made up of 18 amino acids. The J segment lost 4 bases and the V segment lost 6 bases, leaving 18 bases of the junction unmatched. CDR1 is SQVTM and CDR2 is ANQGSEA in the germline V gene.

This clonotype appeared many times. V gene TRBV14 combines with J gene TRBJ2-7; 8 bases are shared with TRBD1. This CDR3 contains 15 residues. Germline lookup yields CDR1 SGHDN and CDR2 FVKESK. With V trimmed by 6 bases and J by 1 base, 8 bases remained unmatched. CDR3 sequence reads: CASRRDRGTSYEQYF. The CDR3 DNA reads TGTGCCAGCAGACGAGACAGGGGAACGTCCTACGAGCAGTACTTC.

This clonotype was observed at least ten times. The chain is built from TRBV6-2 or TRBV6-3 and TRBJ2-5, with D uncertain. There are 16 residues in the CDR3. V was pared by 2 bases and J by 2 bases, with 15 bases between. The germline CDR1 and CDR2 sequences are MNHEY and SVGEGT. CDR3: CASSYVIVYPQETQYF. CDR3 coding DNA: TGTGCCAGCAGTTACGTAATTGTATATCCTCAAGAGACCCAGTACTTC.

This clonotype showed up many times. This sequence joins TRBV18 and TRBJ2-1; D unresolved. The germline V and J ends were trimmed by 1 base and 0 bases, with 4 bases remaining between them. Germline V gives CDR1 KGHSH, CDR2 LQKENI. This CDR3 spans 14 amino acids. In DNA form, the CDR3 reads TGTGCCAGCTCACCACAGGGCTCCTACAATGAGCAGTTCTTC. Translating it yields CASSPQGSYNEQFF.

This clonotype was counted ten times or more. This chain links TRBV20-1 with TRBJ1-2, with a possible D match to TRBD1 (5 bases). The CDR3 is made up of 12 amino acids. With 5 bases removed from V and 4 bases from J, the gap between germline ends came to 11 bases. Germline lookup yields CDR1 DFQATT and CDR2 SNEGSKA (reference sequence). The CDR3 bases are TGCAGTGCTCCAAGACAGTCCTATGGCTACACCTTC. This sequence encodes CSAPRQSYGYTF.

This clonotype was found a few times. V is TRBV15 and J is TRBJ1-1; D remains ambiguous. This CDR3 comprises 14 residues. V lost 1 base and J 1 base, leaving 7 bases between the germline ends. The germline V gene encodes CDR1 LNHNV and CDR2 YYDKDF (reference sequence). DNA for the CDR3: TGTGCCACCAGCAGAGCATGGGGGAACACTGAAGCTTTCTTT. Translated, it gives CATSRAWGNTEAFF.

Turning to this clonotype: A much larger clone differs from this one at a single base, so this may be a read error. The chain has TRBV29-1 and TRBJ1-2; TRBD1 matches at 11 bases. The CDR3 spans 13 residues. In germline, CDR1 is SQVTM, CDR2 ANQGSEA. Here the CDR3 DNA reads TGCAGCGTCGAAGGACAGGGGGCCTATGGCGACACCTTC. This translates into CSVEGQGAYGDTF.

In its sample, this clonotype is medium-sized. V usage is TRBV6-5 and J usage is TRBJ2-3; 9 bases fit TRBD2. The length of the CDR3 is 18 residues. CDR1 MNHEY and CDR2 SVGAGI come from the germline V gene. V dropped 5 bases and J dropped 1; count of bases not matched to a gene: 13. The CDR3 loop reads CASSPFPPGLAGTDTQYF. The DNA of the CDR3 is TGTGCCAGCAGTCCCTTTCCACCGGGACTAGCAGGCACAGATACGCAGTATTTT.

Ten or more counts support this clonotype. V is TRBV12-3 or TRBV12-4 and J is TRBJ2-1, with 7 bases matching TRBD2. Losses at the gene ends were 5 bases for V and 2 bases for J; bases not matched to a gene: 12. The CDR3 length is 17 residues. CDR3 residues: CASSPQEGGYAYNEQFF. The CDR3, as DNA: TGTGCCAGCAGTCCACAAGAGGGAGGGTACGCCTACAATGAGCAGTTCTTC.

As DNA, the CDR3 is TGTGCCAGCAGCCAAGGACACCTGTTAGCCAAAAACATTCAGTACTTC. Its protein is CASSQGHLLAKNIQYF. The chain uses TRBV3-1 and TRBJ2-4; D is ambiguous. CDR3 size: 16 residues. Between the trimmed V and J ends, which lost 1 base and 0 bases, there was a span of 10 bases. Per germline, CDR1 LGHDT and CDR2 YNNKEL (reference sequence).